The 21 T cell receptor beta chains below all came from one sample that was sequenced in a study of blood T cell repertoires in COVID-19. Repertoires were generated with immunoSEQ multiplex PCR, while TCRdb's copy carries only in-frame clones and drops some. The sample has roughly 180,000 clones, more than 80% seen once. Sequenced: peripheral blood. The receptors derive from a woman aged 55 to 70 with acute or convalescent COVID-19.

This chain joins TRBV9 and TRBJ1-5; 9 bases fit TRBD1. This CDR3 contains 15 residues. Trimming took 4 bases from V and 7 from J; bases not matched to a gene: 9. Germline CDR1 reads SGDLS; CDR2 reads YYNGEE. The CDR3 here is CASSPGTGQKQPQHF. CDR3 in DNA: TGTGCCAGCAGCCCAGGGACAGGGCAAAAGCAGCCCCAGCATTTT.

The chain couples TRBV28 to TRBJ2-7; the match to TRBD1 covers 12 bases. Germline values: CDR1 MDHEN, CDR2 SYDVKM. With V trimmed by 7 bases and J by 6 bases, 10 bases remained unmatched. There are 15 residues in the CDR3. CDR3 residues: CASTPTRDRGREQYF. Here the CDR3 DNA reads TGTGCCAGCACTCCAACGCGGGACAGGGGGCGCGAGCAGTACTTC.

The V gene is TRBV6-5, the J gene TRBJ2-7; TRBD1 aligns across 8 bases. CDR3 length equals 14 residues. Trimming cost V 7 bases and J 3 bases; bases outside gene matches: 8. Germline V gives CDR1 MNHEY, CDR2 SVGAGI. CDR3 nucleotide sequence: TGTGCCAGCAAGACCCGGGACAGGCGCTACGAGCAGTACTTC. Translating it yields CASKTRDRRYEQYF.

This clone was found once. This chain uses TRBV5-5 with TRBJ2-2; the D gene is possibly TRBD2 (5 bases). The CDR3 length is 15 residues. The V and J ends lost 4 bases and 5 bases respectively, with 15 bases between them. The germline V gene has CDR1 SGHKS and CDR2 YYEKEE (reference sequence). The CDR3 region is CASSLTSSSTGELFF. The CDR3 nucleotides read TGTGCCAGCAGCCTAACTAGTAGTTCTACCGGGGAGCTGTTTTTT.

This rearrangement joins TRBV21-1 to TRBJ1-1. TRBV21-1 represents a pseudogene. The CDR3 has 15 residues. The CDR3 sequence is CASSKEEAEVAEAFF. The DNA for the CDR3 is TGTGCCAGCAGCAAAGAGGAGGCTGAGGTGGCTGAAGCTTTCTTT.

This clone was seen once. This CDR3 is also generated by other DNA sequences in the sample. The chain uses TRBV9 and TRBJ1-6; 9 bases are a match to TRBD1. The germline V gene encodes CDR1 SGDLS and CDR2 YYNGEE. V lost 2 bases to trimming and J lost 7 bases; unmatched junction nucleotides: 4. The CDR3 totals 15 residues. The CDR3 loop is CASSVGGQGNSPLHF. In nucleotides, the CDR3 is TGTGCCAGCAGCGTTGGAGGACAGGGGAATTCACCCCTCCACTTT.

This clone was detected a few times. This chain connects TRBV19 to TRBJ1-5; 9 bases are shared with TRBD1. J lost 6 bases, V lost 4 bases, and 4 bases had no gene match. The CDR3 has 14 residues. Germline loops: CDR1 LNHDA, CDR2 SQIVND (reference sequence). CDR3 DNA sequence: TGTGCCAGTAGTAGTGACAGGGGGTTTCAGCCCCAGCATTTT. Translated, it gives CASSSDRGFQPQHF. Full variable domain (remainder filled in from reference TRBV19 and TRBJ1-5): DGGITQSPKYLFRKEGQNVTLSCEQNLNHDAMYWYRQDPGQGLRLIYYSQIVNDFQKGDIAEGYSVSREKKESFPLTVTSAQKNPTAFYLCASSSDRGFQPQHFGDGTRLSIL.

V is TRBV7-9 and J is TRBJ2-1; 7 bases agree with TRBD2. The length of the CDR3 is 13 residues. The V segment lost 5 bases and the J segment 7 bases; nucleotides outside the gene matches: 5. The V gene's germline CDR1 is SEHNR and CDR2 FQNEAQ (reference sequence). The CDR3 spells CASSGGGYNEQFF. CDR3 in DNA: TGTGCCAGCAGCGGCGGGGGATATAATGAGCAGTTCTTC.

The chain uses TRBV6-5 and TRBJ1-1, with a possible D match to TRBD1 (6 bases). The CDR3 runs to 14 residues. The V gene's germline CDR1 is MNHEY and CDR2 SVGAGI. Trimming cost V 8 bases and J 5 bases, with 18 bases left between them. CDR3 in DNA: TGTGCCAGCGTCAATTCGGACAGTTGGACTGAAGCTTTCTTT. Protein sequence: CASVNSDSWTEAFF.

The chain employs TRBV12-3 or TRBV12-4 and TRBJ1-1, with D possibly matching TRBD1 (5 bases). The CDR3 consists of 13 residues. V was cut by 1 base and J by 5 bases, with 8 bases left in between. Written as DNA, the CDR3 is TGTGCCAGCAGTTTAGGGGAGGGGACTGAAGCTTTCTTT. The encoded protein is CASSLGEGTEAFF.

The V and J genes are TRBV2 and TRBJ1-4, with 8 positions matching TRBD1. CDR1 SNHLY and CDR2 FYNNEI come from the germline V gene. Unmatched junction bases numbered 4, after V lost 4 bases and J lost 3 bases. CDR3 size: 15 residues. The CDR3 nucleotides are TGTGCCAGCAGTGGGCAGGGGGCGGCTAATGAAAAACTGTTTTTT. This gives the protein CASSGQGAANEKLFF.

The J gene is TRBJ1-3, the V gene TRBV5-4; D remains unclear. The ends were cut back, 0 bases at V and 3 bases at J, with 4 bases in the middle. CDR1 and CDR2 (germline): SGHNT, YYREEE (reference sequence). CDR3 length: 13 amino acids. The CDR3 spells CASSLGNGNTIYF. The CDR3 DNA sequence: TGTGCCAGCAGCTTGGGTAATGGAAACACCATATATTTT.

The genes are TRBV30 and TRBJ1-4; D not resolved. Trimming took off 5 bases at V and 3 bases at J, with 10 bases between the two ends. Germline V CDR1 and CDR2: GTSNPN, SVGIG (reference sequence). The CDR3 is made up of 13 amino acids. The CDR3 here is CAWEEGANEKLFF. In DNA, the CDR3 is TGTGCCTGGGAAGAGGGAGCTAATGAAAAACTGTTTTTT.

The J gene is TRBJ2-1, the V gene TRBV7-3; 7 bases are shared with TRBD2. After removal of 5 bases from V and 9 bases from J, the junction contained 13 bases not matched to a gene. Germline loops: CDR1 SGHTA, CDR2 FQGTGA. The CDR3 has 15 residues. CDR3 region: CASSPTSAPRAEQFF. CDR3 DNA: TGTGCCAGCAGCCCTACTAGCGCCCCCAGGGCTGAGCAGTTCTTC.

The chain has TRBV5-4 and TRBJ2-1; 8 nucleotides agree with TRBD2. CDR1 SGHNT and CDR2 YYREEE come from the germline V gene (reference sequence). The CDR3 contains 13 residues. J was trimmed by 15 bases and V by 0 bases; bases with no gene match: 8. CDR3 protein: CASSLVGQREMFF. CDR3 coding DNA: TGTGCCAGCAGCTTGGTGGGGCAGCGGGAGATGTTCTTC.

The chain carries TRBV27 and TRBJ1-3, with a weak D call TRBD1 (5 bases). Germline CDR1 MNHEY, CDR2 SMNVEV (reference sequence). Between the trimmed V and J ends, which lost 4 bases and 2 bases, there was a span of 12 bases. The CDR3 extends over 15 amino acids. CDR3 bases: TGTGCCAGCAGTTCCCGAGCAGGGACTGGAAACACCATATATTTT. It translates to CASSSRAGTGNTIYF.

The V and J genes are TRBV10-1 and TRBJ1-5, with TRBD1 matching 7 bases. The germline V gene encodes CDR1 WNHNN and CDR2 SYGVQD (reference sequence). With V trimmed by 4 bases and J by 1 base, 4 bases remained unmatched. This CDR3 has 15 amino acids. The CDR3 region has the DNA TGCGCCAGCAGTGTGGAGACAGGGAGCAATCAGCCCCAGCATTTT. Protein sequence: CASSVETGSNQPQHF.

The chain has TRBV28 and TRBJ2-7; 9 bases align to TRBD1. V trimming: 7 bases; J trimming: 4 bases; junction bases outside the gene matches: 8. From germline, CDR1 is MDHEN and CDR2 SYDVKM. The CDR3 has 14 residues. The CDR3 protein is CASTPGTGPYEQYF. CDR3 in DNA: TGTGCCAGCACACCCGGGACAGGGCCGTACGAGCAGTACTTC.

The chain joins TRBV10-3 to TRBJ2-1; D ambiguous. The CDR3 runs 12 residues. Trimming took 7 bases from V and 9 from J, leaving 13 bases between them. Germline values: CDR1 ENHRY, CDR2 SYGVKD. CDR3 sequence (DNA): TGTGCCATCAAACGCTACCCCGGTGAGCAGTTCTTC. Translating it yields CAIKRYPGEQFF.

On this clone itself: One junction end does not reproduce the germline sequence, and a read error may be involved. The V and J genes are TRBV7-7 and TRBJ2-1, with a tentative D call TRBD2 (6 bases). CDR3 length equals 14 residues. Looked up from germline, CDR1 is SSHAT and CDR2 is FNYEAQ (reference sequence). Here the CDR3 DNA reads TGTGCTAGCAGCCCCGGCGGGACCAGTAATGAGCAGTTCTTC. This translates into CASSPGGTSNEQFF.

The chain couples TRBV4-1 to TRBJ1-5, with D possibly being TRBD1 (6 bases). Germline V gene lookup returns CDR1 MGHRA and CDR2 YSYEKL. Deletions cut 3 bases from V and 4 bases from J, with 13 bases between. There are 15 residues in the CDR3. CDR3 residues: CASSHPGHPNQPQHF. The CDR3 DNA sequence: TGCGCCAGCAGCCACCCGGGACACCCTAATCAGCCCCAGCATTTT.